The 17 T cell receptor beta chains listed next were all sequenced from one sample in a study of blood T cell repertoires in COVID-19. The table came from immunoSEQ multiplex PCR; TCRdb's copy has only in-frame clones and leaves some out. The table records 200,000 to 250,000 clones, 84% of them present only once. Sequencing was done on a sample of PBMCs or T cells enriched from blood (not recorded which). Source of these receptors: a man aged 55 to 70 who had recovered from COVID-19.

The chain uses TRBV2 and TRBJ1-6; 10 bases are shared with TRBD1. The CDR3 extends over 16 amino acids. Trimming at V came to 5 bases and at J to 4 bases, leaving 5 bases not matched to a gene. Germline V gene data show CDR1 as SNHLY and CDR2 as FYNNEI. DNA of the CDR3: TGTGCCAGCAGTTCGCGACAGGGGGCTTATAATTCACCCCTCCACTTT. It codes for CASSSRQGAYNSPLHF.

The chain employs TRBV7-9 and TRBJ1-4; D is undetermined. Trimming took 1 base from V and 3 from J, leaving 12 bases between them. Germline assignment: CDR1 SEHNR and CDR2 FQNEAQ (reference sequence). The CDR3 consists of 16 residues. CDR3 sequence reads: CASSLVFGGANEKLFF. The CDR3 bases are TGTGCCAGCAGCTTAGTTTTTGGAGGAGCTAATGAAAAACTGTTTTTT.

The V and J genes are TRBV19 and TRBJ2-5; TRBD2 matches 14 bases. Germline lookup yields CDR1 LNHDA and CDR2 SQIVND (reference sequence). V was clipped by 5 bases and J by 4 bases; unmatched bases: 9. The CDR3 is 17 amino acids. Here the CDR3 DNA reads TGTGCCAGTAGTCCAACGAAAGGGACTAGCGGGGGAGAGACCCAGTACTTC. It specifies CASSPTKGTSGGETQYF.

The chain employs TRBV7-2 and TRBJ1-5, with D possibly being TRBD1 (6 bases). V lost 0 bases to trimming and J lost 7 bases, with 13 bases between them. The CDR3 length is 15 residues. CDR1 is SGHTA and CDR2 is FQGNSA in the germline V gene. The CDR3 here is CASSLALGGGQPQHF. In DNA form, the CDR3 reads TGTGCCAGCAGCTTAGCGCTTGGGGGCGGCCAGCCCCAGCATTTT. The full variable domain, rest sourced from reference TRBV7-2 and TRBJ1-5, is GAGVSQSPSNKVTEKGKDVELRCDPISGHTALYWYRQSLGQGLEFLIYFQGNSAPDKSGLPSDRFSAERTGGSVSTLTIQRTQQEDSAVYLCASSLALGGGQPQHFGDGTRLSIL.

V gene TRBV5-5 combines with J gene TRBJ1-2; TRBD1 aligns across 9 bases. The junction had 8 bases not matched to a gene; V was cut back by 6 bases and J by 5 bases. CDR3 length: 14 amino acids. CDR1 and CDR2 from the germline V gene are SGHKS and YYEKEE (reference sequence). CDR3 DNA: TGTGCCAGCATGCCGGGACAGGGACTTTATGGCTACACCTTC. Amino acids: CASMPGQGLYGYTF.

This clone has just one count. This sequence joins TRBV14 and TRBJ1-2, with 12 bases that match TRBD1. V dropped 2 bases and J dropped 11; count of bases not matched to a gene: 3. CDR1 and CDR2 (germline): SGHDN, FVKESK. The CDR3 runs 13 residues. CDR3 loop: CASSQRGQGAYTF. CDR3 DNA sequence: TGTGCCAGCAGCCAACGGGGACAGGGGGCTTACACCTTC. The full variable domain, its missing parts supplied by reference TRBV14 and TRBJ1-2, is EAGVTQFPSHSVIEKGQTVTLRCDPISGHDNLYWYRRVMGKEIKFLLHFVKESKQDESGMPNNRFLAERTGGTYSTLKVQPAELEDSGVYFCASSQRGQGAYTFGSGTRLTVV.

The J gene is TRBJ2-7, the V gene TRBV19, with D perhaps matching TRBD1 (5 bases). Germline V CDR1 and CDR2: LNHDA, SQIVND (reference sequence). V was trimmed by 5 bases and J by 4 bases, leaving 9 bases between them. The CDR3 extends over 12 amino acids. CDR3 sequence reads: CASSLREYEQYF. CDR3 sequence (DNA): TGTGCCAGTAGTCTCAGGGAATACGAGCAGTACTTC.

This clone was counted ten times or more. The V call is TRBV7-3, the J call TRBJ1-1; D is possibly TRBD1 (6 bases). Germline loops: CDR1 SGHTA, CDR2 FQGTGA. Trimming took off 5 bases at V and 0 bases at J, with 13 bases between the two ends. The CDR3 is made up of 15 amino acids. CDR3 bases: TGTGCCAGCAGCCCCGGGGACACCGTGAACACTGAAGCTTTCTTT. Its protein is CASSPGDTVNTEAFF.

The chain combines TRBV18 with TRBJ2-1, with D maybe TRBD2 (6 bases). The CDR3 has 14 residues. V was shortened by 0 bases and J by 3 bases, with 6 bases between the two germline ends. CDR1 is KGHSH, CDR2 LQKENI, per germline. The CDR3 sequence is CASSPPEGYNEQFF. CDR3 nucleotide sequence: TGTGCCAGCTCACCACCGGAGGGCTACAATGAGCAGTTCTTC.

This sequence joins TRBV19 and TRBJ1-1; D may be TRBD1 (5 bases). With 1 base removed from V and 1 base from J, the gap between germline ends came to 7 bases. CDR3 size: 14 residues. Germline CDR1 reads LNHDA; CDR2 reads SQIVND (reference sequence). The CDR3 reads CASSIVTGNTEAFF. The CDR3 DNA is TGTGCCAGTAGTATAGTCACAGGGAACACTGAAGCTTTCTTT. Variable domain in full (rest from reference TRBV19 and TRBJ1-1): DGGITQSPKYLFRKEGQNVTLSCEQNLNHDAMYWYRQDPGQGLRLIYYSQIVNDFQKGDIAEGYSVSREKKESFPLTVTSAQKNPTAFYLCASSIVTGNTEAFFGQGTRLTVV.

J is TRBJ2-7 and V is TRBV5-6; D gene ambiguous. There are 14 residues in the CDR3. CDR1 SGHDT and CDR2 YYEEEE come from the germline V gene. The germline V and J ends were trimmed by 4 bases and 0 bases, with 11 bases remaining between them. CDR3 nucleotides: TGTGCCAGCAGCCCCACGACATTCTCCTACGAGCAGTACTTC. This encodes CASSPTTFSYEQYF. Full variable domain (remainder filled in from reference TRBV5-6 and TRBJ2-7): DAGVTQSPTHLIKTRGQQVTLRCSPKSGHDTVSWYQQALGQGPQFIFQYYEEEERQRGNFPDRFSGHQFPNYSSELNVNALLLGDSALYLCASSPTTFSYEQYFGPGTRLTVT.

CDR3: CAWSSGQGSQEYTEAFF. In DNA, the CDR3 is TGTGCCTGGAGTTCGGGGCAGGGGTCGCAGGAGTACACTGAAGCTTTCTTT. The chain couples TRBV30 to TRBJ1-1; tentatively, D is TRBD1 (6 bases). This CDR3 is 17 amino acids long. Trimming shortened V by 2 bases and J by 3 bases, and 22 bases separated the two germline ends. Germline V lookup: CDR1 GTSNPN, CDR2 SVGIG (reference sequence). The full variable domain, in which reference TRBV30 and TRBJ1-1 provide the parts outside the CDR3, is SQTIHQWPATLVQPVGSPLSLECTVEGTSNPNLYWYRQAAGRGLQLLFYSVGIGQISSEVPQNLSASRPQDRQFILSSKKLLLSDSGFYLCAWSSGQGSQEYTEAFFGQGTRLTVV.

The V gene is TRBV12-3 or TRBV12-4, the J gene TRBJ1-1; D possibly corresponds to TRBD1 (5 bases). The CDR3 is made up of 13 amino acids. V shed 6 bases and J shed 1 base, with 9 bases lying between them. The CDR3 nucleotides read TGTGCCAGCAGGCCTCAGGGGAACACTGAAGCTTTCTTT. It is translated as CASRPQGNTEAFF.

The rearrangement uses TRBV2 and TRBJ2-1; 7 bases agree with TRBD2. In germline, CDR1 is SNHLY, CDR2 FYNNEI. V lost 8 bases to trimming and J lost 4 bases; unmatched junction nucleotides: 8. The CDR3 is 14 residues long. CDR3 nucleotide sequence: TGTGCCAGCGGCCGTCTAGCGGCATACAATGAGCAGTTCTTC. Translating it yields CASGRLAAYNEQFF.

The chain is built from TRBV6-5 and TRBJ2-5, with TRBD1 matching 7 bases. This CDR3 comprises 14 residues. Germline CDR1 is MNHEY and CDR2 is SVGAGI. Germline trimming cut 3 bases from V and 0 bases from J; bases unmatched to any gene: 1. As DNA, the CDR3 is TGTGCCAGCAGTTATGACAGGGACCAAGAGACCCAGTACTTC. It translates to CASSYDRDQETQYF.

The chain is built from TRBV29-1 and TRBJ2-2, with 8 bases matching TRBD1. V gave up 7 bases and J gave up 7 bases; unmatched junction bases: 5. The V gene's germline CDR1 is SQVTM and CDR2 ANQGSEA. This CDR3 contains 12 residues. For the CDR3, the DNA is TGCAGCGCCGGACAGGGCCGCGGGGAGCTGTTTTTT. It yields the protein CSAGQGRGELFF.

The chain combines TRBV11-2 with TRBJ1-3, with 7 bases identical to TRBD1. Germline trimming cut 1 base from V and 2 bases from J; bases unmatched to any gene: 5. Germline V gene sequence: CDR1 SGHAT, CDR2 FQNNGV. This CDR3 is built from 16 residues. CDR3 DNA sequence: TGTGCCAGCAGCTTAGGCCCCCAGGGGGCTGGAAACACCATATATTTT. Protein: CASSLGPQGAGNTIYF.